The clone carrying this TCR beta chain was observed many times. TCRdb reprocessed the 5' RACE reads with MiXCR, giving one entry per CDR3 protein. Of over 600,000 distinct CDR3 sequences listed, approximately 22% were seen once; the top ten hold about 4.5%. This sample stems from a study of identical twins. V was trimmed by 6 bases and J by 4 bases, leaving 15 bases between them. The length of the CDR3 is 14 residues. The germline V gene encodes CDR1 DFQATT and CDR2 SNEGSKA (reference sequence). The sample was also reused in another study, on T cells expressing NK-cell markers.

Sequencing was performed on PBMCs. The V and J genes are TRBV20-1 and TRBJ2-2; D unclear. This receptor was identified in a young woman in good health. The CDR3 protein is CSASKSSGTGELFF. The CDR3 DNA follows: TGCAGTGCCTCCAAGTCATCGGGCACCGGGGAGCTGTTTTTT.